A selection of T cell receptor beta chains follows, all from one sample in a study of T cells expressing NK-cell markers. TCRdb re-called the 5' RACE reads; every CDR3 protein appears as one record, without DNA. This repertoire includes 450,000 to 600,000 distinct CDR3 sequences. Sequences were obtained from blood T cells: a sorted CD56 or NKG2C T cell subset, CD4+ or CD8+ T cells, or bulk PBMC T cells (not recorded which). These TCRs come from a man younger than 35 in good health. Both conserved end residues are part of each CDR3. Fields, in order: V gene, J gene, CDR3 protein.

v_gene: TRBV6-2/TRBV6-3; j_gene: TRBJ2-3; CDR3aa: CASSYSILSAGGQVTDTQYF
v_gene: TRBV20-1; j_gene: TRBJ2-1; CDR3aa: CSAYDSLSPIRDNEQFF
v_gene: TRBV12-3/TRBV12-4; j_gene: TRBJ1-5; CDR3aa: CASTSEGAMPQHF
v_gene: TRBV25-1; j_gene: TRBJ1-4; CDR3aa: CASSVVAGLGEKLFF
v_gene: TRBV12-3/TRBV12-4; j_gene: TRBJ2-3; CDR3aa: CASSFGGRGEGDTQYF
v_gene: TRBV6-5; j_gene: TRBJ1-1; CDR3aa: CASSYRFRDRGWNTEAFF
v_gene: TRBV4-1; j_gene: TRBJ2-3; CDR3aa: CASSHTPGLAGETDTQYF
v_gene: TRBV4-3; j_gene: TRBJ2-7; CDR3aa: CASSQNLVREGAYEQYF
v_gene: TRBV15; j_gene: TRBJ2-7; CDR3aa: CATSRDHSSYEQYF
v_gene: TRBV12-3/TRBV12-4; j_gene: TRBJ2-3; CDR3aa: CANRASGGDTQYF
v_gene: TRBV7-8; j_gene: TRBJ2-1; CDR3aa: CASNPLRDREFDEQFF
v_gene: TRBV6-2/TRBV6-3; j_gene: TRBJ2-2; CDR3aa: CASSQIDRGGPTGELFF
v_gene: TRBV5-1; j_gene: TRBJ2-3; CDR3aa: CASSPGLAGESSTDTQYF
v_gene: TRBV15; j_gene: TRBJ1-5; CDR3aa: CATSSRLDSNQPQHF
v_gene: TRBV10-3; j_gene: TRBJ1-1; CDR3aa: CAVDRGRNTEAFF
v_gene: TRBV5-1; j_gene: TRBJ2-4; CDR3aa: CASSSGDKIAKNIQYF
v_gene: TRBV20-1; j_gene: TRBJ2-3; CDR3aa: CSAKLAGVVDTQYF
v_gene: TRBV10-3; j_gene: TRBJ2-7; CDR3aa: CATGGDTYEQYF
v_gene: TRBV20-1; j_gene: TRBJ2-3; CDR3aa: CSARPITTSPSTDTQYF
v_gene: TRBV6-5; j_gene: TRBJ1-1; CDR3aa: CASSRSRGIAFF
v_gene: TRBV6-1; j_gene: TRBJ1-5; CDR3aa: CDLLTRDSNQPQHF
v_gene: TRBV10-3; j_gene: TRBJ2-1; CDR3aa: CAIARDRASVNEQFF
v_gene: TRBV18; j_gene: TRBJ2-3; CDR3aa: CASSPGTGTSDTQYF
v_gene: TRBV7-8; j_gene: TRBJ2-5; CDR3aa: CASSLARLAGGQETQYF
v_gene: TRBV6-1; j_gene: TRBJ1-5; CDR3aa: CASRGTVNLAQPQHF
v_gene: TRBV6-6; j_gene: TRBJ2-2; CDR3aa: CATEPGNTGELFF
v_gene: TRBV7-9; j_gene: TRBJ2-1; CDR3aa: CASSASWEQFF
v_gene: TRBV20-1; j_gene: TRBJ2-7; CDR3aa: CSARDAHSAYEQYF
v_gene: TRBV20-1; j_gene: TRBJ2-5; CDR3aa: CSASLIAGEETQYF
v_gene: TRBV7-8; j_gene: TRBJ2-1; CDR3aa: CASSSTTGYNEQFF
v_gene: TRBV7-2; j_gene: TRBJ2-7; CDR3aa: CASSPTSGSDEQYF
v_gene: TRBV6-5; j_gene: TRBJ2-1; CDR3aa: CASSYRGQRYDNEQFF
v_gene: TRBV6-1; j_gene: TRBJ2-5; CDR3aa: CASSDRQTPRDQYF
v_gene: TRBV11-2; j_gene: TRBJ1-5; CDR3aa: CASSERRGGAGQPQHF
v_gene: TRBV5-1; j_gene: TRBJ2-1; CDR3aa: CASSSLSGRGGEQFF
v_gene: TRBV7-6; j_gene: TRBJ2-5; CDR3aa: CASSMTSGTSETQYF
v_gene: TRBV7-2; j_gene: TRBJ2-1; CDR3aa: CASSLEGSEQFF
v_gene: TRBV29-1; j_gene: TRBJ1-5; CDR3aa: CSVLEQFSQPQHF
v_gene: TRBV6-2/TRBV6-3; j_gene: TRBJ1-2; CDR3aa: CASSYTGSYTF
v_gene: TRBV2; j_gene: TRBJ2-7; CDR3aa: CATTQDRDNSSYEQYF
v_gene: TRBV5-1; j_gene: TRBJ2-1; CDR3aa: CASSPVPTSGRDNEQFF
v_gene: TRBV5-5; j_gene: TRBJ2-1; CDR3aa: CASTQILAVPYEQFF
v_gene: TRBV29-1; j_gene: TRBJ2-7; CDR3aa: CSVVIAGLPYEQYF
v_gene: TRBV19; j_gene: TRBJ2-3; CDR3aa: CATYHPNGDTQYF
v_gene: TRBV12-3/TRBV12-4; j_gene: TRBJ1-5; CDR3aa: CASSLQEGQPQHF
v_gene: TRBV21-1; j_gene: TRBJ2-2; CDR3aa: CASSPSVAATGELFF
v_gene: TRBV5-1; j_gene: TRBJ2-7; CDR3aa: CASSRNYDEQYF
v_gene: TRBV10-2; j_gene: TRBJ2-1; CDR3aa: CATEGLSSYNEQFF
v_gene: TRBV12-3/TRBV12-4; j_gene: TRBJ1-2; CDR3aa: CASNRGALDGYTF
v_gene: TRBV30; j_gene: TRBJ1-1; CDR3aa: CASGTATEAFF
v_gene: TRBV4-2; j_gene: TRBJ2-7; CDR3aa: CASSQVSGQGAYEQYF
v_gene: TRBV5-1; j_gene: TRBJ2-4; CDR3aa: CASNPGGGGRLAKNIQYF
v_gene: TRBV7-9; j_gene: TRBJ1-1; CDR3aa: CASSTDPGQGFPEAFF
v_gene: TRBV5-1; j_gene: TRBJ2-1; CDR3aa: CASSGASGGRLDEQFF
v_gene: TRBV15; j_gene: TRBJ2-4; CDR3aa: CATNGGGGRNIQYF
v_gene: TRBV12-3/TRBV12-4; j_gene: TRBJ1-1; CDR3aa: CASSPRLEGATEAFF
v_gene: TRBV5-1; j_gene: TRBJ2-1; CDR3aa: CASSSRSGDNEQFF